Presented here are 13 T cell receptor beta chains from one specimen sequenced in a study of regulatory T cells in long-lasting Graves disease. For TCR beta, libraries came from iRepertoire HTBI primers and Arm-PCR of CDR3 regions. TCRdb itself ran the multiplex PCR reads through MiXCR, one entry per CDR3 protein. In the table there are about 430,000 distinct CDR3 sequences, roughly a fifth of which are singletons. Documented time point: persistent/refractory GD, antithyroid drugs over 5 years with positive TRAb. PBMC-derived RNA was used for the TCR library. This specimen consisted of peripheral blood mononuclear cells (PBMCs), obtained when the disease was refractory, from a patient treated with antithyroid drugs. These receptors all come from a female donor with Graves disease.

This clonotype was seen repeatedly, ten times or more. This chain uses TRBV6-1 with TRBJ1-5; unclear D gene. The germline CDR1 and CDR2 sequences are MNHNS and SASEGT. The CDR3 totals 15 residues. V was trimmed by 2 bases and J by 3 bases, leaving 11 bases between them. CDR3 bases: TGTGCCAGCAGTGAACTTTTGGCAGACAATCAGCCCCAGCATTTT. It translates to CASSELLADNQPQHF.

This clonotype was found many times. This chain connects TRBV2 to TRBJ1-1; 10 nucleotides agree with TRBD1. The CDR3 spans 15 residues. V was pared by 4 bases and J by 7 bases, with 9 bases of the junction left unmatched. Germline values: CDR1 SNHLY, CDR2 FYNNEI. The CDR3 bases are TGTGCCAGCAGTGCTTCTTGGACAGGGGGTCTTGAAGCTTTCTTT. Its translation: CASSASWTGGLEAFF. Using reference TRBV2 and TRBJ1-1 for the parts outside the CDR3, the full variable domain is EPEVTQTPSHQVTQMGQEVILRCVPISNHLYFYWYRQILGQKVEFLVSFYNNEISEKSEIFDDQFSVERPDGSNFTLKIRSTKLEDSAMYFCASSASWTGGLEAFFGQGTRLTVV.

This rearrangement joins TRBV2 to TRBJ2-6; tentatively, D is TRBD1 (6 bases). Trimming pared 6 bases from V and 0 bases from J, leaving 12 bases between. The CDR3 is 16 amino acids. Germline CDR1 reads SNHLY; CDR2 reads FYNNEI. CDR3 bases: TGTGCCAGCAGGGGGGACAAACCCTCTGGGGCCAACGTCCTGACTTTC. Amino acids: CASRGDKPSGANVLTF.

For the CDR3, the DNA is TGTGCCAGCAGTTCCACCCGGACAGCGCACTATGGCTACACCTTC. Translation: CASSSTRTAHYGYTF. The chain links TRBV28 to TRBJ1-2; D may be TRBD1 (6 bases). This CDR3 spans 15 amino acids. V was shortened by 4 bases and J by 3 bases, with 15 bases between the two germline ends. Germline V CDR1 and CDR2: MDHEN, SYDVKM.

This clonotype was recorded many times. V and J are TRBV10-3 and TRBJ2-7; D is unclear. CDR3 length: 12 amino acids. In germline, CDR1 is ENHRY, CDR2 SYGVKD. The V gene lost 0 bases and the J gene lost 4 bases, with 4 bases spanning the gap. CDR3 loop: CAISESSYEQYF. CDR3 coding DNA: TGTGCCATCAGTGAGTCGTCATACGAGCAGTACTTC.

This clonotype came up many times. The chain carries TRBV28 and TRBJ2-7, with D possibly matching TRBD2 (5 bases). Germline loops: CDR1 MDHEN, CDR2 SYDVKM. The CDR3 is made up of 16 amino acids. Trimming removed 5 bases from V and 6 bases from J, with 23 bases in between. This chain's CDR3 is CASSPQGGPGVSEQYF. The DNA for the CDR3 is TGTGCCAGCAGTCCCCAAGGCGGGCCCGGGGTTTCCGAGCAGTACTTC.

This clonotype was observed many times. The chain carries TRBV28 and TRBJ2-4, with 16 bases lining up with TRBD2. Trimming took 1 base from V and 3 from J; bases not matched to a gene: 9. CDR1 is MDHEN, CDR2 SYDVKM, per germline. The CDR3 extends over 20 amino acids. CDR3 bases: TGTGCCAGCAGTTTATCGGGACTAGCGGGAGGGCCTTTAGGCAAAAACATTCAGTACTTC. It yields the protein CASSLSGLAGGPLGKNIQYF.

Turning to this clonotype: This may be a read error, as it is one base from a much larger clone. The DNA of the CDR3 is TGTGCCAGCAGAGAAACAGGGATTGGACGCTATGGCTGCACCTTC. Encoded protein: CASRETGIGRYGCTF. The genes are TRBV28 and TRBJ1-2, with D possibly matching TRBD1 (6 bases). The CDR3 covers 15 residues. Germline-derived CDR1 and CDR2 are MDHEN and SYDVKM.

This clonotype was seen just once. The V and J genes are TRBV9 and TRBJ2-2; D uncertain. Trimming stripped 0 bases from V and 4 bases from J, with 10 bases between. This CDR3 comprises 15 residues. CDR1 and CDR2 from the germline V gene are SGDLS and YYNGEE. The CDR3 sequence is CASSVDIPSTGELFF. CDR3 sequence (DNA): TGTGCCAGCAGCGTAGACATCCCCTCCACCGGGGAGCTGTTTTTT.

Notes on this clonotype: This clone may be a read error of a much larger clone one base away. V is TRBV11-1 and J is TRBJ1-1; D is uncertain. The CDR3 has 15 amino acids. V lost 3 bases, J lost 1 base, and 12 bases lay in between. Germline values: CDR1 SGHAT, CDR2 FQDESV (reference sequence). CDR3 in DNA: TGTGCCAGCAGCTTCGGTGACCGGGGGAACACTGAAGCTTTCTTT. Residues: CASSFGDRGNTEAFF.

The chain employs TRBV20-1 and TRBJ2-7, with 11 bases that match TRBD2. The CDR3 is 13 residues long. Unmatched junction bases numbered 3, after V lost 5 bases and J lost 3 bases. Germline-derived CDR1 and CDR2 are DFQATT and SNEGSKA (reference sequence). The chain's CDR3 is CSAVGLAGYEQYF. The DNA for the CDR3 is TGCAGTGCTGTCGGACTAGCGGGCTACGAGCAGTACTTC.

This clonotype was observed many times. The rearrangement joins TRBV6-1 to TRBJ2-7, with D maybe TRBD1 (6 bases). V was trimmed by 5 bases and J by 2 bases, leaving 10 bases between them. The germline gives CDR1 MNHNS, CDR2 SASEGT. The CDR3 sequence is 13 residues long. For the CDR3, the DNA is TGTGCCAGCAGTCCCCGGACAGCCTACGAGCAGTACTTC. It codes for CASSPRTAYEQYF.

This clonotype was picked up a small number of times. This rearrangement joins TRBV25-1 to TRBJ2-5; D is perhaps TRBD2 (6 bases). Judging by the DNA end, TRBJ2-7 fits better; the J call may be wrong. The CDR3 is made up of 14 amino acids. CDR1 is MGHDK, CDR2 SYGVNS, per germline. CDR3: CASSPRGVTYEQYF. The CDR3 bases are TGTGCCAGCAGTCCCCGCGGGGTTACCTACGAGCAGTACTTC.